The entry below gives a single T cell receptor beta chain sequence along with its context. Its cognate antigen is unknown. A v3.0 immunoSEQ assay was performed at survey level. Per-sample TRB depth target: about 40,000-50,000 T-cell genomes. TCRdb's table, derived via immunoSEQ multiplex PCR, lists solely in-frame clones and lacks some. The repertoire has approximately 36,000 clones, over 70% of them found once; the top ten carry around 6.5%. The source of the sample is a study of long-term antiretroviral therapy in people with HIV. The CDR3 loop spans 15 amino acids. The germline V gene encodes CDR1 SGHTA and CDR2 FQGNSA. Between the trimmed V and J ends, which lost 3 bases and 3 bases, there was a span of 14 bases. General study findings and limits: Increased diversity was seen after ART, yet it remained lower than in transplant donor controls. When set beside controls, HIV repertoires had CDR3 length ranges that were narrower.

The genes are TRBV7-2 and TRBJ1-2, with D perhaps matching TRBD1 (5 bases). The source is a man aged 18 to 30 with HIV. The material was unsorted PBMCs, obtained 0.6 years after starting antiretroviral therapy. The CDR3 DNA reads TGTGCCAGCAGCTTGGGGACGGAGAGCCACTATGGCTACACCTTC. Residues: CASSLGTESHYGYTF. Full variable domain (outside the CDR3, taken from reference TRBV7-2 and TRBJ1-2): GAGVSQSPSNKVTEKGKDVELRCDPISGHTALYWYRQSLGQGLEFLIYFQGNSAPDKSGLPSDRFSAERTGGSVSTLTIQRTQQEDSAVYLCASSLGTESHYGYTFGSGTRLTVV.